This TCR beta chain was sequenced for a study of early T cells in non-severe SARS-CoV-2 infection. As for the study in general: Sequencing was performed on bulk RNA from unsorted whole blood, leaving chains unpaired.

The library protocol tagged individual cDNA molecules with unique molecular identifiers. TCRdb analysed the 5' RACE reads with MiXCR anew, one entry per CDR3 protein. The table includes 60,000 to 75,000 distinct CDR3 sequences, 11% detected once. CDR1 SNHLY and CDR2 FYNNEI come from the germline V gene. The CDR3 spans 15 residues. Trimming removed 4 bases at V and 2 bases at J, with 12 bases between. Material: whole blood, obtained at baseline. This rearrangement joins TRBV2 to TRBJ1-3, with D hard to call. The receptor comes from an adult who was a healthcare worker with PCR-confirmed SARS-CoV-2 infection or an uninfected control (not recorded which). The chain's CDR3 is CASSARQEPGNTIYF. CDR3 in DNA: TGTGCCAGCAGTGCCCGACAAGAACCTGGAAACACCATATATTTT.